A single sample gave rise to the 10 T cell receptor beta chains below, sequenced in a study of blood T cells in healthy people across ages. PCR was performed a second time for roughly 7 to 12 cycles using a sample-barcoded 5' primer and a J-beta primer mix. TCRdb re-derived calls from the 5' RACE reads in MiXCR, one entry per CDR3 protein. Among roughly 700,000 distinct CDR3 sequences listed, more than 40% were seen once. Sequences were obtained from blood. These receptors originate from an older woman in good health.

This clonotype was recorded a few times. The rearrangement links TRBV7-2 to TRBJ2-5, with D possibly TRBD1 on 5 matching bases. V lost 7 bases, J lost 5 bases, and 14 bases lay in between. Per the germline V gene, CDR1 is SGHTA and CDR2 is FQGNSA. There are 13 residues in the CDR3. The CDR3 reads CASNVQGAETQYF. In DNA form, the CDR3 reads TGTGCCAGCAACGTGCAGGGTGCGGAGACCCAGTACTTC. The variable domain in full, with the rest retrieved from reference TRBV7-2 and TRBJ2-5, is GAGVSQSPSNKVTEKGKDVELRCDPISGHTALYWYRQSLGQGLEFLIYFQGNSAPDKSGLPSDRFSAERTGGSVSTLTIQRTQQEDSAVYLCASNVQGAETQYFGPGTRLLVL.

This clonotype was observed a single time. This chain connects TRBV6-5 to TRBJ1-2; 9 bases line up with TRBD1. V lost 7 bases, J lost 6 bases, and 9 bases stayed unmatched. The germline V gene encodes CDR1 MNHEY and CDR2 SVGAGI. The CDR3 extends over 14 amino acids. This CDR3 reads CASTRTGELDGYTF. The CDR3 nucleotides are TGTGCCAGCACCAGGACAGGGGAGCTGGATGGCTACACCTTC.

The V call is TRBV6-1, the J call TRBJ2-6, with no clear D. CDR1 and CDR2 from the germline V gene are MNHNS and SASEGT. Trimming removed 3 bases from V and 13 bases from J, with 7 bases in between. CDR3 length equals 11 residues. CDR3 loop: CASSDPGVLTF. DNA of the CDR3: TGTGCCAGCAGTGATCCCGGGGTCCTGACTTTC.

The CDR3 spells CAINPDRSNYGYTF. For the CDR3, the DNA is TGTGCCATCAACCCGGACCGGTCTAACTATGGCTACACCTTC. This chain links TRBV10-3 with TRBJ1-2, with D uncertain. The V end lost 7 bases, the J end lost 0 bases, and 12 bases lay between the germline ends. This CDR3 has 14 residues. Per germline, CDR1 ENHRY and CDR2 SYGVKD.

In its sample, this clonotype was seen a few times. The CDR3 loop is CASSGLTGGNEQFF. CDR3 DNA sequence: TGTGCCAGCAGCGGACTCACAGGGGGCAATGAGCAGTTCTTC. The chain employs TRBV13 and TRBJ2-1, with TRBD1 matching over 8 bases. CDR3 length: 14 residues. After removal of 5 bases from V and 6 bases from J, the junction contained 6 bases not matched to a gene. CDR1 is PRHDT, CDR2 FYEKMQ, per germline (reference sequence).

The CDR3 region has the DNA TGTGCCAGCAGCGGGACCAGAGCGGGAGGGCTAACTGACGAGCAGTACTTC. Amino acids: CASSGTRAGGLTDEQYF. The chain combines TRBV7-8 with TRBJ2-7, with 10 bases that match TRBD2. After removal of 5 bases from V and 5 bases from J, the junction contained 15 bases not matched to a gene. Germline V CDR1 and CDR2: SGHVS, FQNEAQ. The CDR3 consists of 17 residues. Variable domain in full (rest from reference TRBV7-8 and TRBJ2-7): GAGVSQSPRYKVAKRGQDVALRCDPISGHVSLFWYQQALGQGPEFLTYFQNEAQLDKSGLPSDRFFAERPEGSVSTLKIQRTQQEDSAVYLCASSGTRAGGLTDEQYFGPGTRLTVT.

In this sample, this clonotype turned up once. V is TRBV30 and J is TRBJ2-3; D remains ambiguous. Germline loops: CDR1 GTSNPN, CDR2 SVGIG (reference sequence). The CDR3 covers 16 residues. V lost 1 base and J 2 bases, leaving 16 bases between the germline ends. As DNA, the CDR3 is TGTGCCTGGAGTGGTCTTCTCGCCGCCATCACAGATACGCAGTATTTT. Protein product: CAWSGLLAAITDTQYF.

This clonotype was detected once. This chain links TRBV3-1 with TRBJ1-6, with 7 bases aligning to TRBD1. V trimming: 4 bases; J trimming: 10 bases; junction bases outside the gene matches: 10. Germline CDR1 LGHDT, CDR2 YNNKEL (reference sequence). The CDR3 length is 15 residues. The CDR3 protein is CASSLTTGQGSPLHF. The CDR3 DNA is TGTGCCAGCAGCCTGACGACAGGGCAAGGATCACCCCTCCACTTT.

This clonotype was counted a few times. The chain combines TRBV20-1 with TRBJ2-4; 13 positions agree with TRBD2. V lost 2 bases to trimming and J lost 3 bases; unmatched junction nucleotides: 7. CDR3 length: 17 residues. CDR1 is DFQATT and CDR2 is SNEGSKA in the germline V gene (reference sequence). The CDR3 protein is CSARRTSGSSVKNIQYF. Here the CDR3 DNA reads TGCAGTGCTAGAAGGACTAGCGGGAGCTCTGTCAAAAACATTCAGTACTTC.

This clonotype has ten or more counts. The chain carries TRBV29-1 and TRBJ2-3; 7 nucleotides match TRBD2. Germline V gene lookup returns CDR1 SQVTM and CDR2 ANQGSEA. V lost 4 bases and J lost 1; bases outside the gene matches: 11. The length of the CDR3 is 16 residues. This chain's CDR3 is CSVAGKREAGTDTQYF. For the CDR3, the DNA is TGCAGCGTTGCCGGCAAACGGGAGGCCGGCACAGATACGCAGTATTTT.